These 5 T cell receptor beta chains originate from one sample sequenced in a study of blood T cell repertoires in COVID-19. Libraries were prepared by immunoSEQ multiplex PCR; TCRdb keeps only in-frame clonotypes and omits some of them. The top ten hold about 3% of the sample, which has some 270,000 clones, approximately 89% seen once. Material for sequencing was PBMCs or T cells enriched from blood (not recorded which). These receptors were taken from a man aged 40-50 years who had been exposed to COVID-19.

This chain uses TRBV28 with TRBJ1-2, with a tentative D call TRBD1 (5 bases). Germline values: CDR1 MDHEN, CDR2 SYDVKM. The length of the CDR3 is 14 residues. Trimming cost V 3 bases and J 5 bases, with 13 bases left between them. The CDR3 spells CASSFMGTTYGYTF. The DNA for the CDR3 is TGTGCCAGCAGTTTCATGGGGACTACGTATGGCTACACCTTC.

A single count supports this clone. The gene calls are TRBV2 and TRBJ1-1; 9 bases fit TRBD1. V lost 8 bases to trimming and J lost 1 base; unmatched junction nucleotides: 2. The CDR3 sequence is 13 residues long. Germline V gene lookup returns CDR1 SNHLY and CDR2 FYNNEI. The CDR3 DNA is TGTGCCAGCGGGGGACAGGGGAACACTGAAGCTTTCTTT. Translation gives CASGGQGNTEAFF.

This chain connects TRBV3-1 (or the pseudogene TRBV3-2) to TRBJ2-3; D unresolved. From germline, CDR1 is LGHDT and CDR2 YNNKEL (reference sequence). Trimming took 0 bases from V and 0 from J, leaving 4 bases between them. The CDR3 sequence is 14 residues long. The chain's CDR3 is CASSQDPSTDTQYF. The DNA of the CDR3 is TGTGCCAGCAGCCAAGATCCTAGCACAGATACGCAGTATTTT.

CDR3 nucleotide sequence: TGTGCCAGCAGTTTAGACAGGGGCGGAGAGACCCAGTACTTC. Amino acids: CASSLDRGGETQYF. The chain combines TRBV28 with TRBJ2-5; 8 bases agree with TRBD1. The V and J ends lost 2 bases and 4 bases, in that order; junction bases with no gene match: 3. This CDR3 spans 14 amino acids. CDR1 is MDHEN, CDR2 SYDVKM, per germline.

The chain couples TRBV3-1 (or the pseudogene TRBV3-2) to TRBJ1-2; the match to TRBD1 covers 11 bases. The germline CDR1 and CDR2 sequences are LGHDT and YNNKEL (reference sequence). This CDR3 has 16 residues. With 0 bases clipped from V and 2 bases from J, the junction kept 2 bases outside the gene matches. The CDR3 spells CASSQEWTGGNYGYTF. CDR3 DNA: TGTGCCAGCAGCCAAGAATGGACAGGGGGCAACTATGGCTACACCTTC.